Listed below are T cell receptor beta chains from one sample, sequenced in a study of blood T cell repertoires in COVID-19. The repertoire was sequenced with immunoSEQ multiplex PCR; TCRdb's copy has only in-frame clones and lacks some. The sample gives 48,000 or so clones, 65% to 90% of which show up once; approximately 2.5% is in the top ten. The sample consisted of peripheral blood. The receptors originated from a woman of 80 years or more with COVID-19, enrolled during active disease. CDR3s include the opening cysteine and the closing phenylalanine or tryptophan. D genes are given only for firm matches. Only part of the rows carry a size: once, few, many, or a class if the clone is expanded.

TRBJ2-3 | - | TRBV6-5 | - | CASSRGGSTDTQYF | TGTGCCAGCTCCCGAGGGGGTAGCACAGATACGCAGTATTTT
TRBJ2-1 | - | TRBV18 | - | CASSLQGNEQFF | TGTGCCAGCTCCCTGCAGGGCAATGAGCAGTTCTTC
TRBJ1-1 | - | TRBV15 | TRBD1 | CATSSTGTGSTEAFF | TGTGCCACCAGCAGCACCGGGACAGGGAGCACTGAAGCTTTCTTT
TRBJ2-3 | once | TRBV5-5 | TRBD2 | CASSFSGGSTDTQYF | TGTGCCAGCAGCTTCAGCGGGGGCAGCACAGATACGCAGTATTTT
TRBJ1-2 | - | TRBV12-3/TRBV12-4 | - | CATHRTANYGYTF | TGTGCCACCCACAGGACCGCTAACTATGGCTACACCTTC
TRBJ1-4 | - | TRBV18 | TRBD1 | CASSPPEGTGEKLFF | TGTGCCAGCTCACCACCGGAGGGGACAGGTGAAAAACTGTTTTTT
TRBJ2-7 | - | TRBV14 | TRBD1 | CASSRRGQASYEQYF | TGTGCCAGCAGCCGCCGGGGACAGGCGTCCTACGAGCAGTACTTC
TRBJ2-7 | - | TRBV5-4 | TRBD2 | CASSPPGLAGAHEQYF | TGTGCCAGCAGCCCCCCGGGACTAGCGGGAGCACACGAGCAGTACTTC
TRBJ1-4 | - | TRBV28 | - | CASTYNEKLFF | TGTGCCAGCACCTATAATGAAAAACTGTTTTTT
TRBJ2-2 | few | TRBV6-5 | TRBD2 | CASNPRGRNTGELFF | TGTGCCAGCAACCCGCGGGGGAGGAACACCGGGGAGCTGTTTTTT
TRBJ2-6 | - | TRBV6-1 | - | CASSEQGSGANVLTF | TGTGCCAGCAGTGAACAGGGGTCTGGGGCCAACGTCCTGACTTTC
TRBJ1-5 | once | TRBV29-1 | TRBD1 | CSVLQGASQPQHF | TGCAGCGTCTTACAGGGGGCGAGTCAGCCCCAGCATTTT
TRBJ2-7 | - | TRBV7-9 | TRBD1 | CASSPGQGASERYEQYF | TGTGCCAGCAGCCCGGGACAGGGGGCCTCCGAACGCTACGAGCAGTACTTC
TRBJ1-2 | - | TRBV9 | TRBD1 | CASSERQWDRGGYGYTF | TGTGCCAGCAGCGAGAGACAGTGGGACAGGGGGGGCTATGGCTACACCTTC
TRBJ2-3 | - | TRBV7-2 | - | CASSLVTEGLRVDTQYF | TGTGCCAGCAGCTTAGTAACGGAGGGCCTAAGGGTTGATACGCAGTATTTT
TRBJ1-5 | - | TRBV27 | TRBD1 | CASSATGLGQPQHF | TGTGCCAGCAGTGCGACAGGGCTGGGTCAGCCCCAGCATTTT
TRBJ1-2 | - | TRBV5-6 | - | CASSPKSQRVYYGYTF | TGTGCCAGCAGCCCTAAGAGCCAGCGGGTCTACTATGGCTACACCTTC
TRBJ1-3 | few | TRBV7-9 | - | CASSSVVGRENTIYF | TGTGCCAGCAGCTCGGTGGTTGGGCGAGAAAACACCATATATTTT
TRBJ1-2 | - | TRBV27 | - | CASSLIGSGPYGYTF | TGTGCCAGCAGTTTAATAGGGTCAGGGCCCTATGGCTACACCTTC
TRBJ2-7 | - | TRBV18 | TRBD1 | CASSPDRGMVEQYF | TGTGCCAGCTCACCGGACAGGGGGATGGTCGAGCAGTACTTC
TRBJ2-7 | - | TRBV6-1 | - | CASSEVGGQYF | TGTGCCAGCAGTGAAGTCGGCGGGCAGTACTTC
TRBJ2-3 | - | TRBV19 | - | CASTLGQGGSDTQYF | TGTGCCAGTACCTTAGGGCAGGGTGGTTCAGATACGCAGTATTTT
TRBJ2-1 | - | TRBV10-3 | - | CAKLRSSGYNEQFF | TGTGCCAAGCTTAGGAGTAGTGGCTACAATGAGCAGTTCTTC
TRBJ2-7 | - | TRBV18 | TRBD1 | CASSPGQAGDEQYF | TGTGCCAGCTCACCCGGACAGGCAGGTGACGAGCAGTACTTC
TRBJ2-7 | - | TRBV11-2 | TRBD2 | CASSLDREGSGRGFYEQYF | TGTGCCAGCAGCTTAGATCGTGAGGGTAGCGGGAGGGGTTTCTACGAGCAGTACTTC